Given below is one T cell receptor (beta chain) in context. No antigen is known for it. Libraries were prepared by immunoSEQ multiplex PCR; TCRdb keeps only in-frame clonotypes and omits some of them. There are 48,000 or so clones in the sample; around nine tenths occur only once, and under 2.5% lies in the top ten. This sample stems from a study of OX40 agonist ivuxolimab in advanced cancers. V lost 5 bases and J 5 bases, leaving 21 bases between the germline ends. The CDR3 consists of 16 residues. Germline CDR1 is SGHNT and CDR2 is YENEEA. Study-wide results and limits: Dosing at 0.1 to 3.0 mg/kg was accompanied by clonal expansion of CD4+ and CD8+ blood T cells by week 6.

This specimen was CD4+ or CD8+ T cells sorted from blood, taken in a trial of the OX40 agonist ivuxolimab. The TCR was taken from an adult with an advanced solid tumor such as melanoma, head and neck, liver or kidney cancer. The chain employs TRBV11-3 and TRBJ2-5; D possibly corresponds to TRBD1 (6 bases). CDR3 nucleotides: TGTGCCAGCAGCCCAGGGGTGGGAGAAGTGTCGGAGACCCAGTACTTC. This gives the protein CASSPGVGEVSETQYF.